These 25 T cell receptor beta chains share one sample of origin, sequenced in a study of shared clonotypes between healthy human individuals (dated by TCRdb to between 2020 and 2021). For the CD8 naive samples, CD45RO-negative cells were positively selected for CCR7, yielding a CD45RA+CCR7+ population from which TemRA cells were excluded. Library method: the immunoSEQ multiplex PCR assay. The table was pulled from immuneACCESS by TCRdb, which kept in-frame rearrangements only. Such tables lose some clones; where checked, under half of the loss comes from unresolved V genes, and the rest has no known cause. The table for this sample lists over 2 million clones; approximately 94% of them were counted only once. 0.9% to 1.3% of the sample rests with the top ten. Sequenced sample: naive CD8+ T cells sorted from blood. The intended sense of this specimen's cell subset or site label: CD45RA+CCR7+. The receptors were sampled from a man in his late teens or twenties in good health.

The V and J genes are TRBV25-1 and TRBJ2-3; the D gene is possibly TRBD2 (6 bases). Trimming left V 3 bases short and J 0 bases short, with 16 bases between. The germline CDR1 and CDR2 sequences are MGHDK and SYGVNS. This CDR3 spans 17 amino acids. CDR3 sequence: CASSDPKCGTSTDTQYF. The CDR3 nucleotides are TGTGCCAGCAGTGACCCTAAATGCGGGACCAGCACAGATACGCAGTATTTT.

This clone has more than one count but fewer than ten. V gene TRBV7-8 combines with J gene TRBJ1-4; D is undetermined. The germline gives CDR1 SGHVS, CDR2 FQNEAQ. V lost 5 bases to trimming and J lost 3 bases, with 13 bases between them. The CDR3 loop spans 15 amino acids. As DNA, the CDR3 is TGTGCCAGCAGCGCTTATCAGCGACCTAATGAAAAACTGTTTTTT. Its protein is CASSAYQRPNEKLFF.

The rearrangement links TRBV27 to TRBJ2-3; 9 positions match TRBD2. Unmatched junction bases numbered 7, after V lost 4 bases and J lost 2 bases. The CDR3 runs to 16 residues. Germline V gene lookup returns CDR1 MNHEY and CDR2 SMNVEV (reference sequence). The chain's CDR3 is CASSSLTSGYTDTQYF. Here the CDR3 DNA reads TGTGCCAGCAGTTCACTGACTAGCGGCTACACAGATACGCAGTATTTT.

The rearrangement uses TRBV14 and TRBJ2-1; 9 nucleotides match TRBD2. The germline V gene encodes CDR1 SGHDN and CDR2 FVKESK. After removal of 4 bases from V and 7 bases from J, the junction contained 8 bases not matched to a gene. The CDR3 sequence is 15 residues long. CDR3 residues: CASSPLAGELNEQFF. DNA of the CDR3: TGTGCCAGCAGCCCATTAGCGGGGGAGTTGAATGAGCAGTTCTTC.

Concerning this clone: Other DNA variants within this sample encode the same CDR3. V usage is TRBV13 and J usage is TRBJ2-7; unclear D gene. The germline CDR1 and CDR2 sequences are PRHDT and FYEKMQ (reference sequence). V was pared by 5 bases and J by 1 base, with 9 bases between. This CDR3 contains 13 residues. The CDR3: CASSPPGSYEQYF. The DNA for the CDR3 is TGTGCCAGCAGCCCACCTGGGTCCTACGAGCAGTACTTC.

The CDR3 sequence: CASRSQRAPNYGYTF. CDR3 coding DNA: TGTGCCAGCAGGTCGCAGAGGGCCCCTAACTATGGCTACACCTTC. The rearrangement links TRBV5-6 to TRBJ1-2; D is unclear. The germline CDR1 and CDR2 sequences are SGHDT and YYEEEE. Trimming took 5 bases from V and 0 from J, leaving 14 bases between them. The CDR3 sequence is 15 residues long.

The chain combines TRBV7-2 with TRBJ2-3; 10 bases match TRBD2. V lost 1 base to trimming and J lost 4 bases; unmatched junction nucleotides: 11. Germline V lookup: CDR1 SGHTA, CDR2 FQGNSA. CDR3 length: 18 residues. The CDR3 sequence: CASSLGFLAGVPADTQYF. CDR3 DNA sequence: TGTGCCAGCAGCTTAGGTTTCCTAGCGGGGGTTCCCGCAGATACGCAGTATTTT.

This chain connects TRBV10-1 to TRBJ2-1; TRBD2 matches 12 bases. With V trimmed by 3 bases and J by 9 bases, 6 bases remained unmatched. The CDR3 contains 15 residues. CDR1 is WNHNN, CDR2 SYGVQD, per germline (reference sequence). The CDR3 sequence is CASSDGLAGGVEQFF. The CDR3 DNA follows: TGCGCCAGCAGTGACGGTCTAGCGGGAGGGGTTGAGCAGTTCTTC.

CDR3 residues: CASSERGEGSPLHF. The CDR3, as DNA: TGTGCCAGCAGTGAGAGGGGGGAGGGATCGCCCCTCCACTTT. The chain joins TRBV2 to TRBJ1-6; possible D gene TRBD1, 6 bases. This CDR3 is 14 amino acids long. V was cut by 3 bases and J by 13 bases, with 16 bases left in between. Germline loops: CDR1 SNHLY, CDR2 FYNNEI.

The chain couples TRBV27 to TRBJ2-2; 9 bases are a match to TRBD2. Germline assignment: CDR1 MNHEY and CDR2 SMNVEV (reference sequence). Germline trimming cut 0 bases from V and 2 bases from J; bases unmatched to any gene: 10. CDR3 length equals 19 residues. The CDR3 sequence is CASSLSSGSPTFNTGELFF. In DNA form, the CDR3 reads TGTGCCAGCAGTTTATCTAGCGGGAGCCCCACCTTTAACACCGGGGAGCTGTTTTTT.

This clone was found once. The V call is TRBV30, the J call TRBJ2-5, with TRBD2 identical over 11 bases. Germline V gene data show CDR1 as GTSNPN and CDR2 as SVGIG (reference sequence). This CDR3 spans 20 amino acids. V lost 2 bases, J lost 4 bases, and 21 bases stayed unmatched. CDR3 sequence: CAWSLTSGSAWVGSGETQYF. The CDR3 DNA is TGTGCCTGGAGTCTTACTAGCGGGAGTGCCTGGGTGGGGTCAGGAGAGACCCAGTACTTC.

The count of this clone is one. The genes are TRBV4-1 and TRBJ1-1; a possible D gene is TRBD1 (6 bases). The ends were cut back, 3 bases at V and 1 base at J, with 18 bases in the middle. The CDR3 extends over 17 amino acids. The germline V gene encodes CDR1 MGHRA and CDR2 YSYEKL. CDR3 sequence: CASSHPTGGMGNTEAFF. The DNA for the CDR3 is TGCGCCAGCAGCCACCCGACAGGCGGGATGGGGAACACTGAAGCTTTCTTT.

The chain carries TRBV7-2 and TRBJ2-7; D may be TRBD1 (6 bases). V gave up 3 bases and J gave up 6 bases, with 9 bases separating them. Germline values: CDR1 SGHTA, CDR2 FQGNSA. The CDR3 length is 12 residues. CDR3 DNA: TGTGCCAGCAGCTTTCAGGGGTTCGAGCAGTACTTC. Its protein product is CASSFQGFEQYF.

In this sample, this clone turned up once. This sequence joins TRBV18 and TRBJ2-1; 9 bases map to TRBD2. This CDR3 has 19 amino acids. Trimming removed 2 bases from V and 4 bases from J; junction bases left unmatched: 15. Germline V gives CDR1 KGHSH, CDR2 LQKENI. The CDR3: CASSPSLAGIAEDYNEQFF. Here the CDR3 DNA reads TGTGCCAGCTCACCATCCCTAGCGGGGATAGCAGAGGATTACAATGAGCAGTTCTTC. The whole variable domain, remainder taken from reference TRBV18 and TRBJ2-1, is NAGVMQNPRHLVRRRGQEARLRCSPMKGHSHVYWYRQLPEEGLKFMVYLQKENIIDESGMPKERFSAEFPKEGPSILRIQQVVRGDSAAYFCASSPSLAGIAEDYNEQFFGPGTRLTVL.

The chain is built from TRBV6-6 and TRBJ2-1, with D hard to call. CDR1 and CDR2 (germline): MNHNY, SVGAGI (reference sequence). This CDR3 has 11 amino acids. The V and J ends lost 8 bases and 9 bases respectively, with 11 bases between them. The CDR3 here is CASALLPEQFF. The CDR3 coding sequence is TGTGCCAGCGCTCTCTTACCTGAGCAGTTCTTC.

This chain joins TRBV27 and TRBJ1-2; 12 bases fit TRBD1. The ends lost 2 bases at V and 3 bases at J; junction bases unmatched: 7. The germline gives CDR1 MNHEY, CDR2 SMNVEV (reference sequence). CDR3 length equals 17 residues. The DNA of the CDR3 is TGTGCCAGCAGTTTAAGTGGGACAGGGGGCGGGTACTATGGCTACACCTTC. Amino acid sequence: CASSLSGTGGGYYGYTF.

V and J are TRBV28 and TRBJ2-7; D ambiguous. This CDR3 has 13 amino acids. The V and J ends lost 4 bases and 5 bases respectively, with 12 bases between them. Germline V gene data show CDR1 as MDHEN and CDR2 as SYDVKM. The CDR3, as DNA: TGTGCCAGCAGTTCCCTCGGGTTCCACGAGCAGTACTTC. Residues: CASSSLGFHEQYF.

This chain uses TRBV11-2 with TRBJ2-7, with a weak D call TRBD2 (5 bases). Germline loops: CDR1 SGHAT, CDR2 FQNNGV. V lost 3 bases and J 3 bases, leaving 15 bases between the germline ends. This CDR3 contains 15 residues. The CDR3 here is CASSFTAALFYEQYF. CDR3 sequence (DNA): TGTGCCAGCAGCTTCACAGCGGCACTCTTCTACGAGCAGTACTTC.

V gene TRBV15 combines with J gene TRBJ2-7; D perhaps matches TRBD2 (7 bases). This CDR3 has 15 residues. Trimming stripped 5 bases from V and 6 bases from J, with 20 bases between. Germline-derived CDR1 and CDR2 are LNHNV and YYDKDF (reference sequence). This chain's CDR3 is CATSPLDGRGAEQYF. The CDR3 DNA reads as TGTGCCACCAGCCCCCTGGACGGCCGGGGGGCCGAGCAGTACTTC.

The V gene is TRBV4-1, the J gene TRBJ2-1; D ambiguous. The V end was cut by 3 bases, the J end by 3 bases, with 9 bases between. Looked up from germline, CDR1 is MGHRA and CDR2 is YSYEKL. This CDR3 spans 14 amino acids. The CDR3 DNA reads TGCGCCAGCAGCCAGCAAACAAGCTACAATGAGCAGTTCTTC. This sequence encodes CASSQQTSYNEQFF.

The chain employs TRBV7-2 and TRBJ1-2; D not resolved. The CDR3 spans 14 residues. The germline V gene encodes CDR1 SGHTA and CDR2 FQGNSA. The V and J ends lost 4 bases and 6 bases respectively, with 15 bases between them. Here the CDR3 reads CASSSSREGNGYTF. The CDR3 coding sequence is TGTGCCAGCAGCTCCTCACGGGAAGGGAATGGCTACACCTTC. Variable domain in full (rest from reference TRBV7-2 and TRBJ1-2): GAGVSQSPSNKVTEKGKDVELRCDPISGHTALYWYRQSLGQGLEFLIYFQGNSAPDKSGLPSDRFSAERTGGSVSTLTIQRTQQEDSAVYLCASSSSREGNGYTFGSGTRLTVV.

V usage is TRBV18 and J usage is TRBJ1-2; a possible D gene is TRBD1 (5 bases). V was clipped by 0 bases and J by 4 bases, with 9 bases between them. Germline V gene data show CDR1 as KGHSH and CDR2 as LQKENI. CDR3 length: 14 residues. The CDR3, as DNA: TGTGCCAGCTCACCACCGGACGACAGCTATGGCTACACCTTC. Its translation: CASSPPDDSYGYTF.

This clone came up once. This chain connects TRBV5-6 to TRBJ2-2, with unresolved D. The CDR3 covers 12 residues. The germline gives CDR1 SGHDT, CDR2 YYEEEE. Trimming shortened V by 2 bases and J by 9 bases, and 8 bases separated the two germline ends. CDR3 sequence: CASSFGGWELFF. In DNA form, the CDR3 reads TGTGCCAGCAGCTTCGGTGGATGGGAGCTGTTTTTT.

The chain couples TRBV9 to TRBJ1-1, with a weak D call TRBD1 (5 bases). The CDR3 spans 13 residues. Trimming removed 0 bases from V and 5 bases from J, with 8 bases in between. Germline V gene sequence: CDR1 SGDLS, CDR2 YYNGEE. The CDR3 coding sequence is TGTGCCAGCAGCGTAGGGGGGATGACTGAAGCTTTCTTT. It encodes CASSVGGMTEAFF.

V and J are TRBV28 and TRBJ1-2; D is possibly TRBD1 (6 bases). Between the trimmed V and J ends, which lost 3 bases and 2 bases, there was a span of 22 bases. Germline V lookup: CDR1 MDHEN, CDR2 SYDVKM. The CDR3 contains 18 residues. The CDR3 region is CASSLAVIRTGQNYGYTF. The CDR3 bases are TGTGCCAGCAGTTTGGCAGTGATCCGAACAGGGCAAAACTATGGCTACACCTTC.